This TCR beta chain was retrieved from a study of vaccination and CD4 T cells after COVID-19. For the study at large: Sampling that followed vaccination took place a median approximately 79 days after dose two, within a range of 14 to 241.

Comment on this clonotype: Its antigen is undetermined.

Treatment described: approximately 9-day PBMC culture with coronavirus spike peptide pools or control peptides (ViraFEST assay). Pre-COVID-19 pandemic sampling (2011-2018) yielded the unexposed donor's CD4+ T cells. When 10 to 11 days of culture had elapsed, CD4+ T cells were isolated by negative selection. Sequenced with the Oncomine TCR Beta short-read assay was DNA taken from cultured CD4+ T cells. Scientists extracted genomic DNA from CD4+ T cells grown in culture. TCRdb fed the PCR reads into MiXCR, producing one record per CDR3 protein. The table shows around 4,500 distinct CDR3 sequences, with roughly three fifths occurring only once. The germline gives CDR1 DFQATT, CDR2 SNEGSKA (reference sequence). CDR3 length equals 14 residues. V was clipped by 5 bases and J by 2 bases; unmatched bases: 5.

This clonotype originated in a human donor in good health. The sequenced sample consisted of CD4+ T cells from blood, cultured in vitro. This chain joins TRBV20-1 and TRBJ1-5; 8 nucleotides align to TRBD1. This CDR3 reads CSAHPGQGNQPQHF. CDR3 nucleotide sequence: TGCAGTGCTCATCCGGGACAGGGCAATCAGCCCCAGCATTTT.